This TCR beta chain comes out of a study of shared clonotypes between healthy human individuals. TCRdb keeps only in-frame clones here, not all; method: immunoSEQ multiplex PCR. The data contain 850,000 to 1,200,000 clones, around 75% of them singletons. V was cut by 1 base and J by 1 base, with 12 bases left in between. Per germline, CDR1 SGHTA and CDR2 FQGNSA. The CDR3 runs 16 residues. Within Nashville, Tennessee resided all donors, each a Caucasian adult. Specimen: memory CD4+ T cells sorted from blood. The subset was: CD45RA-negative fraction. V is TRBV7-2 and J is TRBJ2-3, with D perhaps TRBD2 (5 bases). The clonotype comes from a man between 18 and 29 years old in good health. CDR3 sequence: CASSLGGLSGTDTQYF. CDR3 bases: TGTGCCAGCAGCTTAGGAGGACTTTCGGGCACAGATACGCAGTATTTT.